This TCR beta chain was captured by sequencing in a study of T cell repertoires and leukemia-associated antigens. Points on this clonotype: Its antigen is undetermined.

From the 5' RACE reads, TCRdb called clonotypes with MiXCR, one entry per CDR3 protein. The table has some 12,000 distinct CDR3 sequences, around 40% seen once. Germline CDR1 is DFQATT and CDR2 is SNEGSKA (reference sequence). The CDR3 contains 14 residues. V lost 2 bases to trimming and J lost 5 bases, with 13 bases between them. Without fetal bovine serum, CD3+ T cells were rested overnight. Sequencing was done on a sample of CD3+ T cells sorted from blood and cultured. This chain joins TRBV20-1 and TRBJ2-1; D is perhaps TRBD1 or TRBD2 (6 bases each). This receptor was obtained from a female donor in good health. The CDR3 DNA is TGCAGTGCTAGACCGGGGGCCACTGACAATGAGCAGTTCTTC. Amino acid sequence: CSARPGATDNEQFF.